The 9 T cell receptor beta chains below come from one sample, sequenced in a study of spatial heterogeneity in lung cancer. TCRdb reprocessed the 5' RACE reads via MiXCR and lists one record per CDR3 protein. The table lists about 94,000 distinct CDR3 sequences, roughly a fifth of them singletons. Time point specified: blood at routine non-recurrence follow-up after resection. The source was PBMCs, collected at follow-up. These receptors all stem from a male donor with early-stage non-small cell lung cancer.

The chain is built from TRBV7-2 and TRBJ2-3; D possibly corresponds to TRBD2 (5 bases). Germline lookup yields CDR1 SGHTA and CDR2 FQGNSA. The ends were cut back, 4 bases at V and 6 bases at J, with 20 bases in the middle. The CDR3 sequence is 16 residues long. CDR3 in amino acids: CASSSPGNSVWDTQYF. CDR3 nucleotide sequence: TGTGCCAGCAGCTCGCCGGGGAATTCGGTCTGGGATACGCAGTATTTT.

In its sample, this clonotype was seen a few times. The chain links TRBV29-1 to TRBJ1-2; perhaps TRBD1 as D (6 bases). Germline values: CDR1 SQVTM, CDR2 ANQGSEA. V dropped 7 bases and J dropped 6 bases, with 12 bases sitting between them. This CDR3 region has 11 residues. CDR3 loop: CSAWTENGYTF. The CDR3 DNA is TGCAGCGCATGGACAGAAAATGGCTACACCTTC.

This rearrangement joins TRBV7-9 to TRBJ2-1; possible D gene TRBD2, 5 bases. With 1 base removed from V and 6 bases from J, the gap between germline ends came to 13 bases. CDR1 is SEHNR, CDR2 FQNEAQ, per germline (reference sequence). The CDR3 is made up of 15 amino acids. In DNA form, the CDR3 reads TGTGCCAGCAGCTTAGTCGATAGCGTACTCAATGAGCAGTTCTTC. It is translated as CASSLVDSVLNEQFF.

This chain connects TRBV7-6 to TRBJ1-5; tentatively, D is TRBD1 (6 bases). This CDR3 contains 16 residues. Germline CDR1 and CDR2: SGHVS and FNYEAQ. The V end lost 5 bases, the J end lost 0 bases, and 14 bases lay between the germline ends. The CDR3 protein is CASSKTRGNSNQPQHF. The DNA for the CDR3 is TGTGCCAGCAGCAAAACCAGGGGTAATAGCAATCAGCCCCAGCATTTT. Looking up the rest from reference TRBV7-6 and TRBJ1-5 gives the full variable domain: GAGVSQSPRYKVTKRGQDVALRCDPISGHVSLYWYRQALGQGPEFLTYFNYEAQQDKSGLPNDRFSAERPEGSISTLTIQRTEQRDSAMYRCASSKTRGNSNQPQHFGDGTRLSIL.

In its sample, this clonotype was seen a few times. In nucleotides, the CDR3 is TGTGCCAGCAGTGATAGAGGGACAACTGAAGCTTTCTTT. It yields the protein CASSDRGTTEAFF. V gene TRBV2 combines with J gene TRBJ1-1, with D perhaps matching TRBD1 (6 bases). Trimming removed 3 bases at V and 5 bases at J, with 10 bases between. This CDR3 contains 13 residues. Germline CDR1 is SNHLY and CDR2 is FYNNEI.

The chain employs TRBV20-1 and TRBJ1-3; 7 nucleotides agree with TRBD1. The CDR3 totals 14 residues. Losses at the gene ends were 5 bases for V and 4 bases for J; bases not matched to a gene: 8. Germline loops: CDR1 DFQATT, CDR2 SNEGSKA (reference sequence). The CDR3 sequence is CSAPETGSGNTIYF. CDR3 in DNA: TGCAGTGCTCCCGAGACAGGGTCAGGAAACACCATATATTTT.

The chain links TRBV5-1 to TRBJ2-3; no clear D gene. This CDR3 is 14 amino acids long. Germline loops: CDR1 SGHRS, CDR2 YFSETQ. Trimming cost V 0 bases and J 4 bases, with 9 bases left between them. The CDR3 spells CASSLGLSSDTQYF. Written as DNA, the CDR3 is TGCGCCAGCAGCTTGGGGCTGTCGTCAGATACGCAGTATTTT.

This clonotype has ten or more counts. The chain recombines TRBV7-8 with TRBJ2-2; 8 bases are a match to TRBD2. CDR3 length equals 15 residues. Germline V CDR1 and CDR2: SGHVS, FQNEAQ. J lost 7 bases, V lost 1 base, and 5 bases had no gene match. In DNA form, the CDR3 reads TGTGCCAGCAGCTTAGTACTAGCGGCGGGCGGGGAGCTGTTTTTT. Its translation is CASSLVLAAGGELFF.

In its sample, this clonotype was seen many times. V is TRBV5-4 and J is TRBJ2-7; D call uncertain. CDR1 and CDR2 from the germline V gene are SGHNT and YYREEE (reference sequence). The CDR3 consists of 14 residues. Trimming pared 2 bases from V and 2 bases from J, leaving 11 bases between. CDR3 amino acids: CASSFELATYEQYV. Written as DNA, the CDR3 is TGTGCCAGCAGCTTTGAACTGGCGACCTACGAGCAGTACGTC.